The 16 T cell receptor beta chains below come from one sample, sequenced in a study of T cell responses to AZD1222 COVID-19 vaccine. Some clones are missing from TCRdb's copy, which holds only in-frame ones; the method was immunoSEQ multiplex PCR. The sample holds around 100,000 clones, roughly 90% seen once. The input for sequencing was peripheral blood, taken on day 0 of AZD1222 vaccination. The receptors here all came from an adult in good health.

This clone was observed once. The chain couples TRBV4-3 to TRBJ1-4, with D possibly being TRBD1 (6 bases). This CDR3 contains 12 residues. V lost 3 bases and J lost 10, with 9 bases in between. Per germline, CDR1 LGHNA and CDR2 YSLEER. This chain's CDR3 is CASSHPRGKLFF. The CDR3, as DNA: TGCGCCAGCAGCCATCCCAGGGGAAAACTGTTTTTT.

The V gene is TRBV27, the J gene TRBJ2-3, with D unclear. Germline CDR1 is MNHEY and CDR2 is SMNVEV (reference sequence). V was pared by 8 bases and J by 3 bases, with 15 bases between. The CDR3 contains 14 residues. The CDR3 DNA is TGTGCCAGCTTCTCTTGGGGTCTAACAGATACGCAGTATTTT. This encodes CASFSWGLTDTQYF.

The chain joins TRBV28 to TRBJ2-2, with unresolved D. The germline CDR1 and CDR2 sequences are MDHEN and SYDVKM. This CDR3 comprises 12 residues. V lost 6 bases, J lost 6 bases, and 8 bases lay in between. The DNA for the CDR3 is TGTGCCAGCAGAACCCCCTCCGGGGAGCTGTTTTTT. Translation gives CASRTPSGELFF.

This rearrangement joins TRBV9 to TRBJ2-1; 7 nucleotides align to TRBD2. The germline V gene has CDR1 SGDLS and CDR2 YYNGEE. The CDR3 contains 15 residues. The J segment lost 9 bases and the V segment lost 0 bases, leaving 9 bases of the junction unmatched. The CDR3: CASSVEVGTKIEQFF. CDR3 bases: TGTGCCAGCAGCGTAGAGGTCGGGACTAAGATTGAGCAGTTCTTC.

CDR3 in amino acids: CASSLDNSYEQYF. CDR3 nucleotide sequence: TGCGCCAGCAGCTTGGACAACTCCTACGAGCAGTACTTC. This chain links TRBV5-1 with TRBJ2-7, with D unclear. Trimming stripped 0 bases from V and 0 bases from J, with 4 bases between. There are 13 residues in the CDR3. Germline V CDR1 and CDR2: SGHRS, YFSETQ.

V gene TRBV7-9 combines with J gene TRBJ1-4; no definite D call. V dropped 5 bases and J dropped 7 bases, with 17 bases sitting between them. This CDR3 is 15 amino acids long. From germline, CDR1 is SEHNR and CDR2 FQNEAQ (reference sequence). This CDR3 reads CASSRQGSLVEKLFF. The CDR3 DNA sequence: TGTGCCAGCAGCCGACAAGGTTCGTTGGTTGAAAAACTGTTTTTT.

V usage is TRBV24-1 and J usage is TRBJ2-5, with 11 positions matching TRBD2. V was clipped by 0 bases and J by 3 bases; unmatched bases: 8. CDR1 and CDR2 from the germline V gene are KGHDR and SFDVKD. The CDR3 extends over 18 amino acids. DNA for the CDR3: TGTGCCACCAGTGATTTGGGGGGGACTAGCGGCTTCAAAGAGACCCAGTACTTC. Protein product: CATSDLGGTSGFKETQYF.

V is TRBV19 and J is TRBJ1-5; D gene uncertain. This CDR3 has 13 residues. The V and J ends lost 6 bases and 9 bases respectively, with 15 bases between them. Germline CDR1 is LNHDA and CDR2 is SQIVND (reference sequence). The CDR3: CASSLDRRWPQHF. The CDR3 bases are TGTGCCAGTAGCCTCGACCGGCGATGGCCCCAGCATTTT.

This chain joins TRBV5-1 and TRBJ2-1; no definite D call. Trimming left V 6 bases short and J 3 bases short, with 16 bases between. Germline V gives CDR1 SGHRS, CDR2 YFSETQ. The CDR3 has 15 residues. DNA for the CDR3: TGCGCCAGCAAGTGGAATTCCTACAACTACAATGAGCAGTTCTTC. Encoded protein: CASKWNSYNYNEQFF.

The V call is TRBV28, the J call TRBJ1-4, with D perhaps matching TRBD1 (6 bases). This CDR3 spans 13 amino acids. The V gene lost 8 bases and the J gene lost 4 bases, with 11 bases spanning the gap. Germline values: CDR1 MDHEN, CDR2 SYDVKM. The CDR3, as DNA: TGTGCCAGCTCTCAGGGGTTTAATGAAAAACTGTTTTTT. Translation gives CASSQGFNEKLFF.

The chain combines TRBV20-1 with TRBJ2-5; D is unresolved. Germline values: CDR1 DFQATT, CDR2 SNEGSKA (reference sequence). This CDR3 has 10 residues. The germline V and J ends were trimmed by 6 bases and 6 bases, with 8 bases remaining between them. In nucleotides, the CDR3 is TGCAGTGCCTGGTCTCAGACCCAGTACTTC. Amino acid sequence: CSAWSQTQYF.

The J gene is TRBJ2-5, the V gene TRBV6-5; 10 bases fit TRBD2. V was clipped by 8 bases and J by 5 bases; unmatched bases: 14. In germline, CDR1 is MNHEY, CDR2 SVGAGI. The CDR3 covers 16 residues. CDR3 sequence: CASCSSGGAPRETQYF. CDR3 DNA sequence: TGTGCCAGCTGTTCTAGCGGGGGTGCACCAAGGGAGACCCAGTACTTC.

The genes are TRBV5-1 and TRBJ2-3, with D uncertain. This CDR3 contains 12 residues. V gave up 4 bases and J gave up 0 bases, with 3 bases separating them. CDR1 and CDR2 from the germline V gene are SGHRS and YFSETQ. CDR3 nucleotides: TGCGCCAGCAGCGCAAGCACAGATACGCAGTATTTT. Translating it yields CASSASTDTQYF.

This sequence joins TRBV5-5 and TRBJ2-7, with D possibly being TRBD2 (5 bases). V was pared by 4 bases and J by 7 bases, with 12 bases between. The CDR3 is 12 residues long. CDR1 is SGHKS and CDR2 is YYEKEE in the germline V gene (reference sequence). The chain's CDR3 is CASSTQTSEQYF. DNA of the CDR3: TGTGCCAGCAGCACCCAAACTAGTGAGCAGTACTTC.

The chain links TRBV5-1 to TRBJ2-3; D not certain. The CDR3 is made up of 17 amino acids. The germline CDR1 and CDR2 sequences are SGHRS and YFSETQ. The V and J ends lost 4 bases and 0 bases respectively, with 18 bases between them. As DNA, the CDR3 is TGCGCCAGCAGCCACGACATGCCCCCCCCTAGCACAGATACGCAGTATTTT. This sequence encodes CASSHDMPPPSTDTQYF.

The chain uses TRBV7-9 and TRBJ1-1; perhaps TRBD1 as D (6 bases). The germline V and J ends were trimmed by 5 bases and 13 bases, with 17 bases remaining between them. The CDR3 contains 12 residues. Germline V gene lookup returns CDR1 SEHNR and CDR2 FQNEAQ (reference sequence). The CDR3 reads CASSRGREKLFF. CDR3 nucleotides: TGTGCCAGCAGCCGGGGGCGGGAGAAGCTTTTCTTT.